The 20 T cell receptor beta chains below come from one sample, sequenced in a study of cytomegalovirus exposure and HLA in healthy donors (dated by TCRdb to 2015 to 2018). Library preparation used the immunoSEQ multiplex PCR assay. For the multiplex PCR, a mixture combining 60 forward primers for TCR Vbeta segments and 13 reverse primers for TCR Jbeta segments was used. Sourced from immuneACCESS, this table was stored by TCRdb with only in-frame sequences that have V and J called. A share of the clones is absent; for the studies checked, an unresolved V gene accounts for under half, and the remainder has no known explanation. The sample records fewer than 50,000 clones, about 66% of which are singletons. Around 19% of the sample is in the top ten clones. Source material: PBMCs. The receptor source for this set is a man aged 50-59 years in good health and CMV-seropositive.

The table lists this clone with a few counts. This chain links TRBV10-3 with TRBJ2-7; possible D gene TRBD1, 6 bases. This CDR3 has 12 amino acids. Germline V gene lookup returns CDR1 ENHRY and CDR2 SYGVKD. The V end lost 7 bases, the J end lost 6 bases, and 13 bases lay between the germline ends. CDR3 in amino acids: CAIKGVLSEQYF. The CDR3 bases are TGTGCCATCAAGGGGGTTTTGAGCGAGCAGTACTTC.

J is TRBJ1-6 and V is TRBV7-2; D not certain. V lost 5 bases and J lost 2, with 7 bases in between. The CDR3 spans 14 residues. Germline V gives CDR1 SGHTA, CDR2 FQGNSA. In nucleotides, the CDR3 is TGTGCCAGCAGCCAAACAGCCTATAATTCACCCCTCCACTTT. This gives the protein CASSQTAYNSPLHF.

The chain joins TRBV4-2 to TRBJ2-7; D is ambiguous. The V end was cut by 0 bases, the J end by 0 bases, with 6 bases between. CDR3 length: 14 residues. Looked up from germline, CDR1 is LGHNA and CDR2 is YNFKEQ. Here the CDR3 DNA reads TGTGCCAGCAGCCAAGACTCGAGCTCCTACGAGCAGTACTTC. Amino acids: CASSQDSSSYEQYF.

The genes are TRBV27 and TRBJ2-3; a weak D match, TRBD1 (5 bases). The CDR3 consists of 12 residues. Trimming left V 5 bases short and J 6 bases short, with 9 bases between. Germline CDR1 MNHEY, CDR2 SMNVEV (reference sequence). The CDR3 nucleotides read TGTGCCAGCAGTCCTCACAGGGATACGCAGTATTTT. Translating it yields CASSPHRDTQYF.

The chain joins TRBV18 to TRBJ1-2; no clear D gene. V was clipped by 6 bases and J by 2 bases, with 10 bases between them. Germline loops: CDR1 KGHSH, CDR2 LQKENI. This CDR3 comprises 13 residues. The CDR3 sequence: CASSRSQNYGYTF. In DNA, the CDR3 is TGTGCCAGCTCTCGGAGTCAGAACTATGGCTACACCTTC.

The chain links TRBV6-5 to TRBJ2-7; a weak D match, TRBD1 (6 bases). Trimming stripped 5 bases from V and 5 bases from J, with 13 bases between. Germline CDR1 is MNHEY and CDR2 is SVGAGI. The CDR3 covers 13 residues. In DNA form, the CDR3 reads TGTGCCAGCAGTCGCACAGGGAACGACGAGCAGTACTTC. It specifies CASSRTGNDEQYF.

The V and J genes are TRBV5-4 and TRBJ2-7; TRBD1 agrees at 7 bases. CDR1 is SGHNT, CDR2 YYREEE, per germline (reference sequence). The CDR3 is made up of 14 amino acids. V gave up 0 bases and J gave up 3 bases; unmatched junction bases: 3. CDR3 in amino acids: CASSLGTGRYEQYF. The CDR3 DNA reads TGTGCCAGCAGCTTGGGGACAGGCCGCTACGAGCAGTACTTC.

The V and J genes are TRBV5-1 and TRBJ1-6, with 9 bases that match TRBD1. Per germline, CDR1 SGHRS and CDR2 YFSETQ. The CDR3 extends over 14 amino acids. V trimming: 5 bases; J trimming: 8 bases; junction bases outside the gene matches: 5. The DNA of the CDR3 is TGCGCCAGCAGTTCTGACAGGGGGTATTCACCCCTCCACTTT. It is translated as CASSSDRGYSPLHF.

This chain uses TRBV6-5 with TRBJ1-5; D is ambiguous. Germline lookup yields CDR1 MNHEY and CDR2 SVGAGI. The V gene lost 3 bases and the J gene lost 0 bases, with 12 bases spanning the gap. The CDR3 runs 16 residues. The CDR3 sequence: CASSYRGPYSNQPQHF. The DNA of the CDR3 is TGTGCCAGCAGTTATCGAGGTCCCTATAGCAATCAGCCCCAGCATTTT.

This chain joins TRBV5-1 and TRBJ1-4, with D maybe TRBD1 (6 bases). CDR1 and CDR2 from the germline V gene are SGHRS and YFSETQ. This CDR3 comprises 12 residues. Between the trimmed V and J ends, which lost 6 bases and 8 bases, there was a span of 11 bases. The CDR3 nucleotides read TGCGCCAGCAAGGGGGTCGGGGAAAAACTGTTTTTT. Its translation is CASKGVGEKLFF.

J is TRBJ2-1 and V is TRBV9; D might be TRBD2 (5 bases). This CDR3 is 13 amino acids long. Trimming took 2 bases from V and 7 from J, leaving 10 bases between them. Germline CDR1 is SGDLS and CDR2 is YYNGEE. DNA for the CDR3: TGTGCCAGCAGCGTGGGAGCTAGGAATGAGCAGTTCTTC. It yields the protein CASSVGARNEQFF.

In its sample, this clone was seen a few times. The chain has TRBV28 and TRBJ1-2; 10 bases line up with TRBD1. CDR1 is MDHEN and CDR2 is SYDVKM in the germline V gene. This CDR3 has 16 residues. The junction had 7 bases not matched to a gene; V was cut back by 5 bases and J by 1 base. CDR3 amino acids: CASSPRDRGGNYGYTF. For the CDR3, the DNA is TGTGCCAGCAGTCCCCGGGACAGGGGAGGTAACTATGGCTACACCTTC.

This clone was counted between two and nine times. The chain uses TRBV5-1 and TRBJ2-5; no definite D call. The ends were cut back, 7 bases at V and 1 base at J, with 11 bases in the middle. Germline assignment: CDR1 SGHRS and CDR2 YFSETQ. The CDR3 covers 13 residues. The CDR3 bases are TGCGCCAGCGGTAGAGGTTCCCAAGAGACCCAGTACTTC. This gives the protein CASGRGSQETQYF.

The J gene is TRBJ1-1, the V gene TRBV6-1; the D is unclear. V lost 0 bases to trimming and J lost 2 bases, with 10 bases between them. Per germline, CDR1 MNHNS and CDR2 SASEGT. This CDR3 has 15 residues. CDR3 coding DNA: TGTGCCAGCAGTGAAGCGGGAGGTTTAAACACTGAAGCTTTCTTT. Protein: CASSEAGGLNTEAFF.

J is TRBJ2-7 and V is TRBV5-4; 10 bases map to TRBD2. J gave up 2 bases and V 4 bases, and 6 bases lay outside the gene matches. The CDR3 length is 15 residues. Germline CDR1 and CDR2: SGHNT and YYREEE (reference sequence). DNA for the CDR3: TGTGCCAGCAGCCGGGCTAGCGGGGGAGCCTACGAGCAGTACTTC. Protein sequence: CASSRASGGAYEQYF.

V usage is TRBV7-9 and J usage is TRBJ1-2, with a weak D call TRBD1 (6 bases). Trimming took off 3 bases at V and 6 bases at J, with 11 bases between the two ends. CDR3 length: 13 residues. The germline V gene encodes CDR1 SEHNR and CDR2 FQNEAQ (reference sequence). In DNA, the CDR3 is TGTGCCAGCAGCTTCCGGACAGCAGATGGCTACACCTTC. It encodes CASSFRTADGYTF.

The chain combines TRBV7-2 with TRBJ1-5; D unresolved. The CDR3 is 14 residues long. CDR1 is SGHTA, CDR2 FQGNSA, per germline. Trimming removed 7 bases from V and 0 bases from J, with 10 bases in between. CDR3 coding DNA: TGTGCCAGCACCCGGGATAATAGCAATCAGCCCCAGCATTTT. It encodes CASTRDNSNQPQHF.

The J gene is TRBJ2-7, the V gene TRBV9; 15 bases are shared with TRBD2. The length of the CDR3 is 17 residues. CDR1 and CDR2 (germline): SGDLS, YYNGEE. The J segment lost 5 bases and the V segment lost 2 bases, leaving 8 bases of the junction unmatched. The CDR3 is CASSVGLAGGPIDEQYF. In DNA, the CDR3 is TGTGCCAGCAGCGTCGGACTAGCGGGGGGGCCCATCGACGAGCAGTACTTC.

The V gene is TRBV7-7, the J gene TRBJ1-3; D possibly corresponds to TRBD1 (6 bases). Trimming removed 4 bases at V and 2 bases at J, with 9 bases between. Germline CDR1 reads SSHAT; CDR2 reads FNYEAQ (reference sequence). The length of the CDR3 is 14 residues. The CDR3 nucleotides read TGTGCCAGCAGCTCGGGACAACCTGGAAACACCATATATTTT. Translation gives CASSSGQPGNTIYF.

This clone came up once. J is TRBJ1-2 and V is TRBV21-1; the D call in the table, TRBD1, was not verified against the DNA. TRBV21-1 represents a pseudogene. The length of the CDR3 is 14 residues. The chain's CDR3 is CASSNGAGQGGYTF. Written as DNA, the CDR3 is TGTGCCAGCAGCAATGGGGCTGGACAGGGAGGCTACACCTTC.